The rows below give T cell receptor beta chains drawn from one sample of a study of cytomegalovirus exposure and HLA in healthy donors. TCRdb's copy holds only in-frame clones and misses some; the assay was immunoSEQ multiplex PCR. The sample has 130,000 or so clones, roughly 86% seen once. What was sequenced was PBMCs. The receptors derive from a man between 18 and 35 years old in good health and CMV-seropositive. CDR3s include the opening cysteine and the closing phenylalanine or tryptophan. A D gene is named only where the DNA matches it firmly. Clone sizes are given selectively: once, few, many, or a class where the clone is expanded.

TGCAGCGTTTTCCGGGACAGCACTGAAGCTTTCTTT	CSVFRDSTEAFF	TRBV29-1	TRBD1	12	NA	TRBJ1-1
TGTGCCATCAGTGAGGGGGGGACCCTCTACGAGCAGTACTTC	CAISEGGTLYEQYF	TRBV10-3	NA	14	NA	TRBJ2-7
TGTGCCAGCAGCCCGGGACTAGCGGGAAACTACAATGAGCAGTTCTTC	CASSPGLAGNYNEQFF	TRBV11-3	TRBD2	16	once	TRBJ2-1
TGTGCCAGCAGTTCAACTAGCGGGAGTTTGCCAGATACGCAGTATTTT	CASSSTSGSLPDTQYF	TRBV28	TRBD2	16	NA	TRBJ2-3
TGTGCCAGCAGCACATCAGGGGGGTTATACTATGGCTACACCTTC	CASSTSGGLYYGYTF	TRBV25-1	TRBD1	15	few	TRBJ1-2
TGTGCCAGTTCCTTCGGGCAGCCCCAGCATTTT	CASSFGQPQHF	TRBV19	NA	11	NA	TRBJ1-5
TGTGCCAGCACTCTAGACCGGGATGGAGAGACCCAGTACTTC	CASTLDRDGETQYF	TRBV7-9	NA	14	NA	TRBJ2-5
TGCAGCGTTGAAGGGGGAGGGACTAGCGGGAGTCGGCCCTACAATGAGCAGTTCTTC	CSVEGGGTSGSRPYNEQFF	TRBV29-1	TRBD2	19	NA	TRBJ2-1
TGTGCCAGCAGTCAGCGGGACCGTAGACTCAATGAGCAGTTCTTC	CASSQRDRRLNEQFF	TRBV5-4	TRBD2	15	NA	TRBJ2-1
TGTGCCAGCAGAAACGCCCTATCAGGGGATACGCAGTATTTT	CASRNALSGDTQYF	TRBV6-5	NA	14	NA	TRBJ2-3
TGTGCCAGCAGCCAGACAGGGTTTTTTCGCGAGCAGTACTTC	CASSQTGFFREQYF	TRBV2	TRBD1	14	once	TRBJ2-7
TGTGCCAGCAGGGACCCTACAGGGGATGAGGATGGCTACACCTTC	CASRDPTGDEDGYTF	TRBV27	TRBD1	15	NA	TRBJ1-2
TGTGCCAGCAGCTTATCCAGGGGGCCCGGCGTTGGCTACACCTTC	CASSLSRGPGVGYTF	TRBV7-9	TRBD1	15	NA	TRBJ1-2
TGTGCCAGCAGCCTCTTAATAGGGGCGGACTATGGCTACACCTTC	CASSLLIGADYGYTF	TRBV7-9	NA	15	NA	TRBJ1-2
TGTGCCAGCAGCGTAGGGGGGGGGCGTAACTATGGCTACACCTTC	CASSVGGGRNYGYTF	TRBV9	NA	15	once	TRBJ1-2
TGTGCCAGCAGTGGGAACAGGGGGACGTTCGGCTATGGCTACACCTTC	CASSGNRGTFGYGYTF	TRBV2	TRBD1	16	NA	TRBJ1-2
TGTGCCAGTAGTGTGACAGGGAGCTCTGGAAACACCATATATTTT	CASSVTGSSGNTIYF	TRBV19	TRBD1	15	NA	TRBJ1-3
TGTGCCAGCAGTCAAGTCGGGGCCGGAGGGGAACGCACAGATACGCAGTATTTT	CASSQVGAGGERTDTQYF	TRBV4-2	NA	18	NA	TRBJ2-3
TGCGCCAGCAGCCAAGAAAAGCGGGTCGTTTCCCACTACGAGCAGTACTTC	CASSQEKRVVSHYEQYF	TRBV4-1	NA	17	few	TRBJ2-7
TGTGCCAGCAGCTTAGATAGGGGGCGAGATACTGAAGCTTTCTTT	CASSLDRGRDTEAFF	TRBV11-2	TRBD1	15	NA	TRBJ1-1
TGTGCCAGCAGTTCATTGAGAGACTACGAGCAGTACTTC	CASSSLRDYEQYF	TRBV28	NA	13	NA	TRBJ2-7
TGTGCCAGCAGCCAAGATACAGGCAGTCTTGGCTACACCTTC	CASSQDTGSLGYTF	TRBV4-2	NA	14	NA	TRBJ1-2
TGTGCCAGCAGTTTGACGTTGACGAGCGCTGAAGCTTTCTTT	CASSLTLTSAEAFF	TRBV27	NA	14	once	TRBJ1-1
TGTGCCAGCAGTCCCGGGGGTTCCTACGAGCAGTACTTC	CASSPGGSYEQYF	TRBV27	NA	13	NA	TRBJ2-7
TGTGCCAGCAGCCCCGGGATTTTCTACGAGCAGTACTTC	CASSPGIFYEQYF	TRBV27	NA	13	once	TRBJ2-7
TGTGCCAGCACCTCAAGGGGGGCGGGAGCCTACGAGCAGTACTTC	CASTSRGAGAYEQYF	TRBV28	NA	15	NA	TRBJ2-7
TGTGCCAGCTCACCACAAGGACAGGGGCTGGGTCAGCCCCAGCATTTT	CASSPQGQGLGQPQHF	TRBV18	TRBD1	16	once	TRBJ1-5